This TCR beta chain was recovered during a study of regulatory and conventional T cells in RAG deficiency. General study findings and limits: Omenn patients showed >90% Treg-Tconv overlap and shorter CDR3 lengths.

Notes on this clone: Its antigen is still unknown.

CDR3 length equals 14 residues. V gave up 7 bases and J gave up 7 bases; unmatched junction bases: 8. Germline-derived CDR1 and CDR2 are MNHNY and SVGAGI (reference sequence). Genomic DNA came from blood conventional CD4+ T cells gated CD25-low CD127-high. TCRdb's table, derived via immunoSEQ multiplex PCR, lists solely in-frame clones and lacks some. The table shows approximately 35,000 clones, with about 70% occurring only once. These same records also appear under a second study, on regulatory T cells. From that report: Amplification used 52 TRBV primers and 13 TRBJ primers.

The chain carries TRBV6-6 and TRBJ2-2; 8 bases match TRBD1. Sequencing used CD4+ effector T cells sorted from blood. The source of this sequence is a human donor in good health. The CDR3 DNA sequence: TGTGCCAGCACCGGACAGGGAAGAAGCGGGGAGCTGTTTTTT. This encodes CASTGQGRSGELFF.